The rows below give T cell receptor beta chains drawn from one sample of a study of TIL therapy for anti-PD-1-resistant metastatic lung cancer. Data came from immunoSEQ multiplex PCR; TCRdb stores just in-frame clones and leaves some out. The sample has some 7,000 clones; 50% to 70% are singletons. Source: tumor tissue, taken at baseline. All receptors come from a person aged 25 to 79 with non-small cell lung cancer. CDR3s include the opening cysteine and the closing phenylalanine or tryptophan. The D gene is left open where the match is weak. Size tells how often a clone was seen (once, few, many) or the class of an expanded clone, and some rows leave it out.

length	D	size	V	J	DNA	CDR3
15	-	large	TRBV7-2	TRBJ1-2	TGTGCCAGCAGCTCAAGGCCCCCGGGGGCGGATGGCTACACCTTC	CASSSRPPGADGYTF
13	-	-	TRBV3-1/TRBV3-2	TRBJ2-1	TGTGCCAGCAGCCAAGGGAGAGGGGGAGAGCAGTTCTTC	CASSQGRGGEQFF
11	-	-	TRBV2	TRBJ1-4	TGTGCCAGCAGTTCAGGGTCGACGGGGTTTTTT	CASSSGSTGFF
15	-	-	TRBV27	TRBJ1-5	TGTGCCAGCAGTCGGGACGGACAAAGCAATCAGCCCCAGCATTTT	CASSRDGQSNQPQHF
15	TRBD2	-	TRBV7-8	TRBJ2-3	TGTGCCAGCAGCTCCCAGCGGGGGAGCACAGATACGCAGTATTTT	CASSSQRGSTDTQYF
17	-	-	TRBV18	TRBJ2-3	TGTGCCAGCTCCCCTACCTGGACAACCCTGGGCACAGATACGCAGTATTTT	CASSPTWTTLGTDTQYF
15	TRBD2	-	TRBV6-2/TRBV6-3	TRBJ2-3	TGTGCCAGCAGTATTCTAGCGGGCCGCACAGATACGCAGTATTTT	CASSILAGRTDTQYF
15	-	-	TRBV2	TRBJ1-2	TGTGCCAGCTGCCCGGGAGGGGAAGGGAACTATGGCTACACCTTC	CASCPGGEGNYGYTF
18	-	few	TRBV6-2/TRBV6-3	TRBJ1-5	TGTGCCAGCAGTCCCGCCCCAAGGGGCACCTATAGCAATCAGCCCCAGCATTTT	CASSPAPRGTYSNQPQHF
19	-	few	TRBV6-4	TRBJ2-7	TGTGCCAGCAAAAGTCAAGCGCGGGAATCCCTTTTTAACTCCTACGAGCAGTACTTC	CASKSQARESLFNSYEQYF
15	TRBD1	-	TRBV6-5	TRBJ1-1	TGTGCCAGCAGGGACCGGGACAGGGTGAACACTGAAGCTTTCTTT	CASRDRDRVNTEAFF
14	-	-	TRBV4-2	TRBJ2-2	TGTGCCAGCAGCCAACTAGAGGCCACCGGGGAGCTGTTTTTT	CASSQLEATGELFF
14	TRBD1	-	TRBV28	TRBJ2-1	TGTACCAGCAAGAGACAGGGTCGATTCAATGAGCAGTTCTTC	CTSKRQGRFNEQFF
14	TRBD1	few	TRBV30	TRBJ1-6	TGTGCCTGGCGACAGGGGGCGTCGAATTCACCCCTCCACTTT	CAWRQGASNSPLHF
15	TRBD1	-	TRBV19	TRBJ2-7	TGTGCCAGTCCCGGGGGGACAGGGGGGACCTACGAGCAGTACTTC	CASPGGTGGTYEQYF
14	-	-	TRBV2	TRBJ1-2	TGTGCCAGCAGCGATAAGAGGTCCGGGAATGGCTACACCTTC	CASSDKRSGNGYTF
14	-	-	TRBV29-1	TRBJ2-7	TGCAGCGTTGCACTCGCCGGAGACTCCTACGAGCAGTACTTC	CSVALAGDSYEQYF
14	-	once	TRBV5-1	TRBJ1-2	TGCGCCAGCAGCTTGAAGGGGCGCGGCTATGGCTACACCTTC	CASSLKGRGYGYTF
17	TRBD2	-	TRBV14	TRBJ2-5	TGTGCCAGCAGCCAAGGGTGGCGGGGGGGTCGGCAAGAGACCCAGTACTTC	CASSQGWRGGRQETQYF
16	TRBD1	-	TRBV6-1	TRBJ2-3	TGTGCCAGCAGTGAAGATCCCGGACAGGGCACAGATACGCAGTATTTT	CASSEDPGQGTDTQYF
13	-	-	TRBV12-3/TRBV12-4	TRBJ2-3	TGTGCCAGCAGTTTGGAAAGCACAGATACGCAGTATTTT	CASSLESTDTQYF
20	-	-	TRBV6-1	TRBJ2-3	TGTGCCAGCAGTGAAGCGCTTCTGGGCTCATGGGGGCGCAGGACAGATACGCAGTATTTT	CASSEALLGSWGRRTDTQYF
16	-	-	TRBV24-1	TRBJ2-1	TGTGCCACCAGTGATTTGACAGCGGGACAACTCAATGAGCAGTTCTTC	CATSDLTAGQLNEQFF
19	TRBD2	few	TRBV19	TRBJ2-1	TGTGCCAGTAGTATAGATCTCACCGGGACTAGCGGGCCCTACAATGAGCAGTTCTTC	CASSIDLTGTSGPYNEQFF
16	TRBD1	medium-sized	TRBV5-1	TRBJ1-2	TGCGCCAGCAGCAGATCCGGGACAGGGGAGAACTATGGCTACACCTTC	CASSRSGTGENYGYTF
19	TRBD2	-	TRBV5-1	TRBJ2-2	TGCGCCAGCAGCTTACAACTAGCGGGAGGCCGGGCAAGTACCGGGGAGCTGTTTTTT	CASSLQLAGGRASTGELFF
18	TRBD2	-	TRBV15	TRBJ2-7	TGTGCCACCAGCAGAGAACGGCCAGCGGGAGGGCGATCCTACGAGCAGTACTTC	CATSRERPAGGRSYEQYF
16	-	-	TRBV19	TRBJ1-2	TGTGCCAGTAGGGGGACCACCGGCTCCCTTAACTATGGCTACACCTTC	CASRGTTGSLNYGYTF
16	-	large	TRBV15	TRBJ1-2	TGTGCCACCAGCAGAGATGTAGGGCGGGTTGGCTATGGCTACACCTTC	CATSRDVGRVGYGYTF
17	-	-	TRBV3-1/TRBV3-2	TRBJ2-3	TGTGCCAGCAGCCAACCTATTGGGGGAGGATCGGCAGATACGCAGTATTTT	CASSQPIGGGSADTQYF
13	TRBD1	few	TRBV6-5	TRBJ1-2	TGTGCCAGCCAATTAGGGACAGGGAGTGGCTACACCTTC	CASQLGTGSGYTF
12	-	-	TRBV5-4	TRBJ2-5	TGTGCCAGCAGCTGGGGTGTAGAGACCCAGTACTTC	CASSWGVETQYF
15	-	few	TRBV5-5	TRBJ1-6	TGTGCCAGCAGCTTGCGCTCGGATTCTAATTCACCCCTCCACTTT	CASSLRSDSNSPLHF
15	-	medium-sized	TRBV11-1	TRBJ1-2	TGTGCCAGCAGCTTAAGGGGGACTCCTGGCTATGGCTACACCTTC	CASSLRGTPGYGYTF
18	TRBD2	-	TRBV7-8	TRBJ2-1	TGTGCCAGCAGCTTAGCGGACTGGAGGGCTAGCGGAGACGATGAGCAGTTCTTC	CASSLADWRASGDDEQFF